The 13 T cell receptor beta chains listed next were all sequenced from one sample in a study of cytomegalovirus exposure and HLA in healthy donors. With 60 Vbeta and 13 Jbeta primers, the PCR was carried out. Profiled with immunoSEQ multiplex PCR; TCRdb holds only in-frame clones, not every one. The sample shows 150,000 to 200,000 clones, about 81% of them seen only once. The material sequenced was PBMCs. The receptor set was obtained from a young woman in good health and CMV-seronegative.

The chain is built from TRBV9 and TRBJ2-3; TRBD1 agrees at 10 bases. This CDR3 comprises 15 residues. CDR1 and CDR2 (germline): SGDLS, YYNGEE. Trimming removed 6 bases from V and 1 base from J; junction bases left unmatched: 5. DNA for the CDR3: TGTGCCAGCACTAGACAGGGGGCGGGCACAGATACGCAGTATTTT. Amino acids: CASTRQGAGTDTQYF.

This chain uses TRBV27 with TRBJ2-3; perhaps TRBD2 as D (6 bases). V was shortened by 3 bases and J by 2 bases, with 12 bases between the two germline ends. This CDR3 comprises 15 residues. Germline CDR1 MNHEY, CDR2 SMNVEV (reference sequence). The CDR3 spells CASSLASEYTDTQYF. CDR3 sequence (DNA): TGTGCCAGCAGTTTGGCTAGCGAGTACACAGATACGCAGTATTTT.

The chain combines TRBV11-2 with TRBJ1-3; no definite D call. V was trimmed by 1 base and J by 0 bases, leaving 10 bases between them. This CDR3 spans 16 amino acids. Per the germline V gene, CDR1 is SGHAT and CDR2 is FQNNGV. CDR3 sequence: CASSLVMSFSGNTIYF. CDR3 coding DNA: TGTGCCAGCAGCTTAGTAATGAGCTTCTCTGGAAACACCATATATTTT.

CDR3 amino acids: CASSPTGLSNQPQHF. The CDR3 DNA is TGCGCCAGCAGCCCGACAGGGCTTAGCAATCAGCCCCAGCATTTT. V gene TRBV4-1 combines with J gene TRBJ1-5; 7 positions match TRBD1. Germline trimming cut 4 bases from V and 0 bases from J; bases unmatched to any gene: 3. The CDR3 consists of 15 residues. Germline V gene sequence: CDR1 MGHRA, CDR2 YSYEKL.

The chain has TRBV9 and TRBJ1-3; D unresolved. This CDR3 has 18 amino acids. Trimming took off 4 bases at V and 0 bases at J, with 20 bases between the two ends. Looked up from germline, CDR1 is SGDLS and CDR2 is YYNGEE. The CDR3 DNA reads TGTGCCAGCAGCCCCTCAGCGGAGTATTGGAGCTCTGGAAACACCATATATTTT. Translating it yields CASSPSAEYWSSGNTIYF.

The chain joins TRBV5-1 to TRBJ2-6; D is possibly TRBD1 (5 bases). V gave up 0 bases and J gave up 0 bases, with 7 bases separating them. The CDR3 length is 16 residues. Germline values: CDR1 SGHRS, CDR2 YFSETQ. Here the CDR3 reads CASSLGQISGANVLTF. The CDR3 DNA sequence: TGCGCCAGCAGCTTGGGACAGATCTCTGGGGCCAACGTCCTGACTTTC.

The chain couples TRBV20-1 to TRBJ1-1; D perhaps matches TRBD1 (5 bases). Germline V gene sequence: CDR1 DFQATT, CDR2 SNEGSKA (reference sequence). V was pared by 8 bases and J by 8 bases, with 12 bases between. This CDR3 contains 10 residues. CDR3 in amino acids: CSTSNREAFF. The DNA for the CDR3 is TGCAGTACTTCCAACAGGGAAGCTTTCTTT.

This clone has a single count. CDR3 sequence reads: CSVGTGGLNTEAFF. In DNA form, the CDR3 reads TGCAGCGTTGGGACAGGGGGCCTGAACACTGAAGCTTTCTTT. The chain has TRBV29-1 and TRBJ1-1; 11 bases align to TRBD1. Germline V lookup: CDR1 SQVTM, CDR2 ANQGSEA. The CDR3 spans 14 residues. Trimming removed 4 bases from V and 0 bases from J; junction bases left unmatched: 1.

This sequence joins TRBV29-1 and TRBJ1-2; the match to TRBD1 covers 8 bases. The length of the CDR3 is 15 residues. CDR1 and CDR2 (germline): SQVTM, ANQGSEA. V shed 6 bases, J shed 6 bases, and the junction held 15 bases outside the gene matches. In DNA, the CDR3 is TGCAGCGTCCGACGAGGGGGCAGGGGGCAGGATGGCTACACCTTC. Translation gives CSVRRGGRGQDGYTF.

The chain carries TRBV19 and TRBJ2-4; 12 nucleotides match TRBD2. Losses at the gene ends were 10 bases for V and 8 bases for J; bases not matched to a gene: 6. The CDR3 has 13 amino acids. Germline V lookup: CDR1 LNHDA, CDR2 SQIVND (reference sequence). CDR3 sequence: CATAWTSGDIQYF. The CDR3 nucleotides read TGTGCCACGGCCTGGACTAGCGGGGACATTCAGTACTTC.

Concerning this clone: At one boundary the junction diverges from the germline segment, which might be a read error. The chain joins TRBV7-9 to TRBJ1-2; D gene uncertain. CDR1 is SEHNR, CDR2 FQNEAQ, per germline (reference sequence). The CDR3 is 16 amino acids. The CDR3 spells CSSSLGWAGRNYGYTF. The CDR3 nucleotides are TGTTCCAGCAGCTTAGGATGGGCGGGGAGGAACTATGGCTACACCTTC.

This sequence joins TRBV28 and TRBJ1-5; 8 nucleotides match TRBD1. The CDR3 has 16 amino acids. V shed 2 bases, J shed 3 bases, and the junction held 6 bases outside the gene matches. CDR1 MDHEN and CDR2 SYDVKM come from the germline V gene. This chain's CDR3 is CASSLIADRVNQPQHF. CDR3 coding DNA: TGTGCCAGCAGTTTAATAGCGGACAGGGTCAATCAGCCCCAGCATTTT.

Here the CDR3 reads CASSYPGQGPQPQHF. In nucleotides, the CDR3 is TGTGCCAGCAGTTACCCCGGACAGGGGCCTCAGCCCCAGCATTTT. The V and J genes are TRBV6-6 and TRBJ1-5; 9 bases align to TRBD1. Germline CDR1 is MNHNY and CDR2 is SVGAGI (reference sequence). The CDR3 sequence is 15 residues long. V lost 2 bases to trimming and J lost 6 bases; unmatched junction nucleotides: 5.